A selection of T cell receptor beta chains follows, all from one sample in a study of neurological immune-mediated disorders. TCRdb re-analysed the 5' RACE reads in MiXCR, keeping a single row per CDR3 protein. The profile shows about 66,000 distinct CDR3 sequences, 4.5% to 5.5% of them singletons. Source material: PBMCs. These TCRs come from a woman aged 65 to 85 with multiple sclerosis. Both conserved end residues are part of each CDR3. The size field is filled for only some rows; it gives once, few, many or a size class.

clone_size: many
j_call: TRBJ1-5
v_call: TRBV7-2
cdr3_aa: CASSTGQGGNQPQHF

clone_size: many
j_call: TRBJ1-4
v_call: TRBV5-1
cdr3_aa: CASSLESGGEKLFF

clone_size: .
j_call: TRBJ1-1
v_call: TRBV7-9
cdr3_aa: CASSWGRYTEAFF

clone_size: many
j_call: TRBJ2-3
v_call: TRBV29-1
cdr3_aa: CSVVDRGSTDTQYF

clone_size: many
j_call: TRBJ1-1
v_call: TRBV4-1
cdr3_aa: CASSQVSGTSTEAFF

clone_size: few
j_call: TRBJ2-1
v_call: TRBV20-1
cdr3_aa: CSASSGRIRYNEQFF

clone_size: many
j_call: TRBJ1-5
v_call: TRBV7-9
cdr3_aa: CASSLATGHSNQPQHF

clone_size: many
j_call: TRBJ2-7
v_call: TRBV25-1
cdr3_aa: CASSALDRGTSSYEQYF

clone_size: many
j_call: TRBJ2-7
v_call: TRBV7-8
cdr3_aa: CASSLRIEVLRGEQYF

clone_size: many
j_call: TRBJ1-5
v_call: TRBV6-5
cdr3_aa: CASRRDSSNQPQHF

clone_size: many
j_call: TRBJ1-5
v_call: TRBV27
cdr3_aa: CASSLHVRQPQHF

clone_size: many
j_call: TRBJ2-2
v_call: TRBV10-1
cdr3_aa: CASSEGTGELFF

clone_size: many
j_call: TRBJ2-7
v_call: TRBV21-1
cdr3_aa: CASSAHPLAGEFYEQYF

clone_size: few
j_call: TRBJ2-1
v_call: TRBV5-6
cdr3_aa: CASSLEALAFKRFF

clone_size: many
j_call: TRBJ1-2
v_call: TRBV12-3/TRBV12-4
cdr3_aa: CASRPPGLGGYTF

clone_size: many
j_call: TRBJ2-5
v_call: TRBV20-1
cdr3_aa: CSARRGGETQYF

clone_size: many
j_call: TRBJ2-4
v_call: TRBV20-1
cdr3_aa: CSPEVLAGGKNIQYF